These 12 T cell receptor beta chains share one sample of origin, sequenced in a study of shared clonotypes between healthy human individuals. Naivety among CD8 cells was defined by CD45RO negativity and positive CCR7 selection, thereby excluding terminally differentiated effector memory CD45RA+ cells. Measured with immunoSEQ multiplex PCR; TCRdb has only the in-frame clones, and not every one. The table includes roughly 650,000 clones, approximately 96% detected once. The sample was naive CD8+ T cells sorted from blood. These receptors were taken from a woman under 40 in good health.

J is TRBJ2-3 and V is TRBV6-5; 9 nucleotides line up with TRBD2. The CDR3 extends over 15 amino acids. V dropped 4 bases and J dropped 2; count of bases not matched to a gene: 4. Germline V gene data show CDR1 as MNHEY and CDR2 as SVGAGI. This chain's CDR3 is CASSSRTSATDTQYF. The CDR3 DNA reads TGTGCCAGCAGTTCCAGGACTAGCGCCACAGATACGCAGTATTTT.

The chain carries TRBV7-2 and TRBJ2-7; 11 bases are shared with TRBD2. Per the germline V gene, CDR1 is SGHTA and CDR2 is FQGNSA. Trimming removed 4 bases from V and 3 bases from J; junction bases left unmatched: 5. The CDR3 spans 15 residues. The CDR3 DNA reads as TGTGCCAGCAGCTCCTTTAGCGGGAGGGGCTACGAGCAGTACTTC. Amino acids: CASSSFSGRGYEQYF.

Remarks on this clone: Other nucleotide sequences from this sample produce the same CDR3. The chain carries TRBV5-4 and TRBJ2-7; unclear D gene. V was clipped by 1 base and J by 5 bases, with 4 bases between them. In germline, CDR1 is SGHNT, CDR2 YYREEE (reference sequence). CDR3 size: 11 residues. The CDR3: CASSLLNEQYF. The CDR3 DNA is TGTGCCAGCAGCTTGCTAAACGAGCAGTACTTC.

The chain recombines TRBV30 with TRBJ2-1, with D unresolved. The CDR3 spans 13 residues. The V and J ends lost 0 bases and 4 bases respectively, with 7 bases between them. Germline CDR1 is GTSNPN and CDR2 is SVGIG (reference sequence). The CDR3 DNA reads TGTGCCTGGAGTGTTCCAGTTTACAATGAGCAGTTCTTC. Translating it yields CAWSVPVYNEQFF.

The V gene is TRBV9, the J gene TRBJ2-3; TRBD1 might be the D (6 bases). Germline V gene sequence: CDR1 SGDLS, CDR2 YYNGEE. Trimming cost V 3 bases and J 4 bases, with 15 bases left between them. The length of the CDR3 is 15 residues. The chain's CDR3 is CASSADSPRADTQYF. The DNA for the CDR3 is TGTGCCAGCAGCGCGGACAGCCCTCGTGCAGATACGCAGTATTTT. The whole variable domain, remainder taken from reference TRBV9 and TRBJ2-3, is DSGVTQTPKHLITATGQRVTLRCSPRSGDLSVYWYQQSLDQGLQFLIQYYNGEERAKGNILERFSAQQFPDLHSELNLSSLELGDSALYFCASSADSPRADTQYFGPGTRLTVL.

J is TRBJ1-2 and V is TRBV5-5; D is unresolved. Germline V CDR1 and CDR2: SGHKS, YYEKEE (reference sequence). The CDR3 totals 15 residues. V shed 1 base and J shed 0 bases, with 10 bases lying between them. The CDR3 region is CASSLIAAPNYGYTF. Written as DNA, the CDR3 is TGTGCCAGCAGCTTGATCGCAGCTCCTAACTATGGCTACACCTTC.

The genes are TRBV5-1 and TRBJ2-1; 8 bases fit TRBD2. This CDR3 has 11 residues. The V gene's germline CDR1 is SGHRS and CDR2 YFSETQ. CDR3 residues: CPGGPRNEQFF. The CDR3 DNA reads as TGCCCGGGGGGGCCGCGGAATGAGCAGTTCTTC.

Written as DNA, the CDR3 is TGTGCCAGCAGTTTATTACTAGCGGGGACCACCTACGAGCAGTACTTC. This sequence encodes CASSLLLAGTTYEQYF. The gene calls are TRBV28 and TRBJ2-7; 10 bases map to TRBD2. Germline CDR1 and CDR2: MDHEN and SYDVKM. V lost 1 base to trimming and J lost 2 bases; unmatched junction nucleotides: 5. The CDR3 extends over 16 amino acids.

J is TRBJ2-7 and V is TRBV28; D tentatively reads TRBD1 or TRBD2 (7 bases each). Between the trimmed V and J ends, which lost 4 bases and 4 bases, there was a span of 29 bases. Per the germline V gene, CDR1 is MDHEN and CDR2 is SYDVKM. The CDR3 loop spans 19 amino acids. CDR3 coding DNA: TGTGCCAGCAGTTCCTCTGACAGGGTAAGGACTAGTTATCCTTACGAGCAGTACTTC. Residues: CASSSSDRVRTSYPYEQYF.

The chain joins TRBV4-1 to TRBJ1-5; 12 nucleotides line up with TRBD1. CDR1 and CDR2 (germline): MGHRA, YSYEKL. This CDR3 is 16 amino acids long. Trimming removed 3 bases from V and 7 bases from J; junction bases left unmatched: 7. The DNA for the CDR3 is TGCGCCAGCAGCCAGACTGGGACAGGGGGCCCCCAGCCCCAGCATTTT. Protein sequence: CASSQTGTGGPQPQHF.

V is TRBV7-6 and J is TRBJ2-2; 8 bases match TRBD2. The junction had 7 bases not matched to a gene; V was cut back by 2 bases and J by 5 bases. This CDR3 is built from 16 residues. Looked up from germline, CDR1 is SGHVS and CDR2 is FNYEAQ. Written as DNA, the CDR3 is TGTGCCAGCAGCTTAAACAGTCCTAGCGGGACCGGGGAGCTGTTTTTT. This gives the protein CASSLNSPSGTGELFF. The full variable domain, in which reference TRBV7-6 and TRBJ2-2 provide the parts outside the CDR3, is GAGVSQSPRYKVTKRGQDVALRCDPISGHVSLYWYRQALGQGPEFLTYFNYEAQQDKSGLPNDRFSAERPEGSISTLTIQRTEQRDSAMYRCASSLNSPSGTGELFFGEGSRLTVL.

The chain joins TRBV13 to TRBJ2-2; TRBD2 is a possible D gene (5 bases). Looked up from germline, CDR1 is PRHDT and CDR2 is FYEKMQ (reference sequence). V lost 5 bases to trimming and J lost 5 bases, with 9 bases between them. The CDR3 contains 13 residues. In nucleotides, the CDR3 is TGTGCCAGCAGCCCTAGCAGAACCGGGGAGCTGTTTTTT. It is translated as CASSPSRTGELFF.